The entry below gives a single T cell receptor (beta chain) sequence along with its context. Its antigen is unidentified. This CDR3 is built from 14 residues. The source of the sample is a study of shared clonotypes between healthy human individuals. Across the whole study: The plates for each donor numbered three CD4 naive, three CD4 memory, two CD8 naive and one CD8 memory. Regarding the study as a whole: Naive subsets, compared against memory subsets, generally had larger estimated richness values.

Both subsets, CD45RA+ naive and CD45RA-negative memory, were split from the CD4+ cells. Original processing notes: Because ImmunoSEQ provided only junction sequences with no quality scores, the filtering differed. Here immunoSEQ multiplex PCR was the method, and the copy in TCRdb shows in-frame clones only, minus some. V, J and clone size are those of that table, while D and trimming were read from the DNA. The sample shows 2 million to 3 million clones, 90% to 95% of them seen only once. The source of this sequence is a man between 18 and 35 years old in good health. Some clones in this sample may be carry-over from other donors' samples. The V gene is TRBV21-1, the J gene TRBJ1-1. TRBV21-1 is annotated as a pseudogene. The sample consisted of naive CD4+ T cells from PBMCs. Specified subset: CD45RA+ positively selected. This chain's CDR3 is CASSSRTDGTEAFF. The CDR3 DNA reads TGTGCCAGCAGCTCTCGGACCGATGGGACTGAAGCTTTCTTT.